A single sample is the source of the 12 T cell receptor beta chains below, sequenced in a study of blood T cell repertoires in COVID-19. Generated by immunoSEQ multiplex PCR, the TCRdb table keeps only in-frame clones and is missing some. The profile shows 220,000 or so clones, approximately 78% of them singletons. The sequenced material came from peripheral blood. These receptors were taken from a woman over 75 with COVID-19, enrolled during active disease.

This clone was counted a few times. In nucleotides, the CDR3 is TGCAGTGCTAGTTTATGGCAGGGCGGCGGCTACACCTTC. It specifies CSASLWQGGGYTF. This chain joins TRBV20-1 and TRBJ1-2, with TRBD1 as a possible D gene (5 bases). This CDR3 has 13 residues. V was pared by 3 bases and J by 8 bases, with 16 bases between. The germline V gene has CDR1 DFQATT and CDR2 SNEGSKA (reference sequence).

In this sample, this clone turned up once. The rearrangement uses TRBV5-1 and TRBJ2-5; 13 positions agree with TRBD2. J gave up 2 bases and V 5 bases, and 3 bases lay outside the gene matches. This CDR3 comprises 15 residues. Germline CDR1 SGHRS, CDR2 YFSETQ. The CDR3 DNA follows: TGCGCCAGCAGGCCGACTAGCGGGGGGCAAGAGACCCAGTACTTC. This encodes CASRPTSGGQETQYF. Full variable domain (outside the CDR3, taken from reference TRBV5-1 and TRBJ2-5): KAGVTQTPRYLIKTRGQQVTLSCSPISGHRSVSWYQQTPGQGLQFLFEYFSETQRNKGNFPGRFSGRQFSNSRSEMNVSTLELGDSALYLCASRPTSGGQETQYFGPGTRLLVL.

The V call is TRBV7-9, the J call TRBJ2-7; 9 nucleotides agree with TRBD1. CDR1 is SEHNR and CDR2 is FQNEAQ in the germline V gene (reference sequence). Losses at the gene ends were 0 bases for V and 6 bases for J; bases not matched to a gene: 6. This CDR3 spans 15 amino acids. The CDR3 spells CASSLAGTGSVEQYF. The CDR3 coding sequence is TGTGCCAGCAGCTTAGCCGGGACAGGGTCTGTCGAGCAGTACTTC.

The CDR3: CASSYVLGTDTQYF. CDR3 in DNA: TGTGCCAGCAGTTACGTTCTAGGCACAGATACGCAGTATTTT. The genes are TRBV6-2 or TRBV6-3 and TRBJ2-3; D not certain. This CDR3 has 14 residues. Germline CDR1 MNHEY, CDR2 SVGEGT. Trimming pared 2 bases from V and 1 base from J, leaving 7 bases between.

This clone was found once. The V and J genes are TRBV30 and TRBJ1-1, with 8 positions matching TRBD1. Germline CDR1 reads GTSNPN; CDR2 reads SVGIG (reference sequence). V gave up 2 bases and J gave up 10 bases; unmatched junction bases: 6. The CDR3 is made up of 12 amino acids. The CDR3 DNA follows: TGTGCCTGGAGTATCACAGGGGGGGGAGCTTTCTTT. Protein product: CAWSITGGGAFF.

This clone appeared a single time. The chain recombines TRBV5-4 with TRBJ2-2, with 7 bases matching TRBD2. The CDR3 has 14 amino acids. Germline lookup yields CDR1 SGHNT and CDR2 YYREEE (reference sequence). V dropped 0 bases and J dropped 6; count of bases not matched to a gene: 2. CDR3 sequence: CASSLAGGAGELFF. For the CDR3, the DNA is TGTGCCAGCAGCTTGGCGGGGGGAGCCGGGGAGCTGTTTTTT.

The chain is built from TRBV2 and TRBJ2-3; TRBD2 matches at 9 bases. Germline CDR1 SNHLY, CDR2 FYNNEI. V shed 5 bases and J 4 bases; nucleotides not matched to a gene: 19. This CDR3 is 19 amino acids long. This chain's CDR3 is CASSKRTLTLAGEADTQYF. CDR3 bases: TGTGCCAGCAGTAAACGAACCCTCACCTTAGCGGGGGAGGCAGATACGCAGTATTTT.

This chain connects TRBV30 to TRBJ1-5, with 7 bases that match TRBD1. Germline loops: CDR1 GTSNPN, CDR2 SVGIG (reference sequence). This CDR3 spans 13 amino acids. J gave up 6 bases and V 3 bases, and 5 bases lay outside the gene matches. In DNA, the CDR3 is TGTGCCTGGAGAGGACAGGATAGTCAGCCCCAGCATTTT. Its translation: CAWRGQDSQPQHF.

DNA for the CDR3: TGTGCCAGCATGACCCGGGTCGCTGAAGCTTTCTTT. Amino acids: CASMTRVAEAFF. This chain uses TRBV2 with TRBJ1-1, with D unresolved. The V end lost 7 bases, the J end lost 6 bases, and 12 bases lay between the germline ends. Looked up from germline, CDR1 is SNHLY and CDR2 is FYNNEI. CDR3 length: 12 residues.

The chain employs TRBV5-4 and TRBJ2-1; 13 nucleotides agree with TRBD2. Trimming took 5 bases from V and 6 from J; bases not matched to a gene: 5. The CDR3 runs to 15 residues. In germline, CDR1 is SGHNT, CDR2 YYREEE (reference sequence). The CDR3 reads CASRPTSGRVNEQFF. The CDR3 DNA sequence: TGTGCCAGCAGGCCTACTAGCGGGAGGGTCAATGAGCAGTTCTTC. Supplemented by reference TRBV5-4 and TRBJ2-1, the full variable domain reads ETGVTQSPTHLIKTRGQQVTLRCSSQSGHNTVSWYQQALGQGPQFIFQYYREEENGRGNFPPRFSGLQFPNYSSELNVNALELDDSALYLCASRPTSGRVNEQFFGPGTRLTVL.

This clone has only a few counts. The genes are TRBV19 and TRBJ2-7; the match to TRBD1 covers 8 bases. In germline, CDR1 is LNHDA, CDR2 SQIVND (reference sequence). This CDR3 is built from 14 residues. V was pared by 5 bases and J by 2 bases, with 5 bases of the junction left unmatched. The CDR3 sequence: CASSPPTGAYEQYF. CDR3 coding DNA: TGTGCCAGTAGTCCACCGACAGGGGCCTACGAGCAGTACTTC.

The chain has TRBV5-6 and TRBJ2-7; D might be TRBD1 (5 bases). V shed 4 bases and J shed 4 bases, with 18 bases lying between them. The length of the CDR3 is 15 residues. Germline assignment: CDR1 SGHDT and CDR2 YYEEEE. The CDR3 loop reads CASSLPTVGLYEQYF. CDR3 sequence (DNA): TGTGCCAGCAGCCTTCCGACAGTCGGGCTTTACGAGCAGTACTTC.